This T cell receptor beta chain derives from a study of cytomegalovirus exposure and HLA in healthy donors. Across the whole study: There were more than 350 genotyped donors. Of these, roughly 86% fell in the genetic ancestry cluster associated with self-reported Caucasian donors.

A multiplex PCR was run with 60 Vbeta primers and 13 Jbeta primers. Profiling relied on immunoSEQ multiplex PCR, and the TCRdb table lists in-frame clones only, not all of them. Here the sample spans 200,000 or so clones, roughly 87% being singletons. Study results and limitations: The study carried out a later analysis of TCR beta sequences. It associated around 17,000 of them with specific HLA alleles at a false discovery rate of 0.05. The study put some 150 TCR beta chains on its list as cytomegalovirus-associated.

The V gene's germline CDR1 is SEHNR and CDR2 FQNEAQ (reference sequence). The V gene end was trimmed by 3 bases and the J gene end by 6 bases; junction bases not matched to a gene: 4. This CDR3 has 13 residues. With regard to this clone: The antigen is undetermined.

The V and J genes are TRBV7-9 and TRBJ1-2, with 7 bases fitting TRBD1. This TCR was sampled from a girl under two years old in good health and CMV-seronegative. Material for sequencing was PBMCs. In DNA, the CDR3 is TGTGCCAGCAGCTTCCTACAGGGGAATGGCTACACCTTC. It is translated as CASSFLQGNGYTF.